This T cell receptor beta chain was obtained from a study of blood T cell repertoires in COVID-19. The wider study: Acute-phase and convalescent COVID-19 samples originated in the United States, Italy and Spain. From T cells, B-cell-depleted T cells, or PBMCs came the material, which was cDNA or gDNA.

Per the original methods: The assay estimated nucleated cells by amplifying reference gene primers. Clones were read by immunoSEQ multiplex PCR, and TCRdb kept only the in-frame ones, dropping some. D and trimming come from the DNA, and the V and J calls and clone size come from that table. The table shows about 370,000 clones, with about 90% occurring only once. Recruited during active infection, patients (from Seattle) were subsequently followed longitudinally. This CDR3 has 16 amino acids. CDR1 and CDR2 from the germline V gene are MNHEY and SVGAGI. V dropped 4 bases and J dropped 0; count of bases not matched to a gene: 3.

This chain links TRBV6-5 with TRBJ1-6; 7 nucleotides match TRBD1. Input material: peripheral blood. The receptor was isolated from a woman in her thirties with COVID-19, enrolled during active disease. CDR3 loop: CASSLGQSSYNSPLHF. The CDR3 DNA reads as TGTGCCAGCAGTTTGGGACAGAGCTCCTATAATTCACCCCTCCACTTT.